The 2 T cell receptor beta chains presented below share a single source sample, sequenced in a study of T cells after yellow fever vaccination. TCRdb re-derived calls from the 5' RACE reads in MiXCR, one entry per CDR3 protein. The sample shows some 150,000 distinct CDR3 sequences, 9.5% to 12% of them seen only once. The sequenced sample was CD8+ T cells sorted from PBMCs, obtained 15 days after the yellow fever booster vaccination. The receptor set was obtained from a man aged 18 to 29 who received the YFV17D yellow fever vaccine.

This chain links TRBV29-1 with TRBJ2-1; weak D call: TRBD1 (5 bases). The CDR3 has 17 amino acids. CDR1 is SQVTM, CDR2 ANQGSEA, per germline. The germline V and J ends were trimmed by 6 bases and 4 bases, with 25 bases remaining between them. In nucleotides, the CDR3 is TGCAGCGTCGACTCCCTGCGAAGGGGCGAGGCATACAATGAGCAGTTCTTC. Translation gives CSVDSLRRGEAYNEQFF.

This clonotype was counted only a few times. J is TRBJ2-2 and V is TRBV29-1; D may match TRBD1 or TRBD2 (5 bases each). Trimming left V 6 bases short and J 7 bases short, with 12 bases between. CDR1 SQVTM and CDR2 ANQGSEA come from the germline V gene. The CDR3 runs 12 residues. In DNA form, the CDR3 reads TGCAGCGTAATCCGGGGCAGCGGGGAGCTGTTTTTT. Translated, it gives CSVIRGSGELFF.